The T cell receptor beta chain described here comes from a study of OX40 agonist ivuxolimab in advanced cancers. About the full investigation: Ivuxolimab was a fully human IgG2 agonistic monoclonal antibody targeting the costimulatory receptor OX40 (CD134). Intravenous ivuxolimab was administered to patients every 2 weeks at six dose levels: 0.01, 0.1, 0.3, 1.5, 3 and 10 mg/kg. Prior anti-PD-1, anti-PD-L1 or anti-CTLA-4 therapy was permitted, and checkpoint inhibitors had been received by roughly 40% of dose-escalation patients. The paper covers the monotherapy dose-escalation part of the phase I ivuxolimab trial, which included N = 52 patients. Partial responses occurred in three dose-escalation patients, of whom one had hepatocellular carcinoma and two had cutaneous melanoma. The point of sequencing TCRbeta in the periphery was to test whether ivuxolimab changed TCR sequence diversity and drove clonal T-cell expansion. In the dose-escalation cohort, about four fifths of patients were male, and the mean age was approximately 60 years with a range of about 20 to 80. Among the roughly 54 dose-escalation patients, some 20 had hepatocellular carcinoma, roughly 15 melanoma, 9 renal cell carcinoma and 9 head and neck cancer. On the study overall, not on this receptor specifically: After ivuxolimab, expanded clones were on average more numerous among CD8+ T cells than among CD4+ T cells. Which antigens the clonally expanded peripheral T cells were specific for was not determined. In the 0.1-3.0 mg/kg groups, partial responders were among the patients with the lowest normalized peripheral clonal expansion, particularly in CD8+ T cells. Low levels of normalized T-cell clonal expansion were also seen in some nonresponding patients. At doses of 0.1 to 3.0 mg/kg, clonal expansion of both CD4+ and CD8+ T cells in blood was seen between baseline and week 6.

Measured from the cysteine to the phenylalanine, the CDR3 is 14 residues long. The sequence is cut down to CDR3 DNA, 42 bases in frame from base 1. V loses 0 bases of germline sequence and J loses 4 bases, and the interval between the two ends is 5 bases. Via the germline V gene, CDR1 is SGHRS and CDR2 YFSETQ. In regard to this clone: The target of this receptor is not known. No much larger clone exists at a distance of one base, and base qualities are not known.

Genomic DNA was extracted from sorted cells for sequencing of the TCRbeta CDR3 region. The immunoSEQ Assay was used to sequence the TCRbeta CDR3 regions. Drawn from immuneACCESS, this table holds only the in-frame rearrangements with V and J called that TCRdb kept. Clones are partly lost; checked studies trace under half to an unresolved V gene and leave the rest unexplained. The sample records tens of thousands of clones, 80% to 90% of which are singletons. The ten largest make up roughly a tenth of the sample. Patients with a history of autoimmune disease or receiving systemic immunosuppression were excluded from the trial. In every dose cohort, peripheral blood was drawn for TCR sequencing at baseline, cycle 4 day 1, and cycle 7 day 1. Samples came from an open-label, multicenter, first-in-human phase I dose-escalation trial of ivuxolimab. Adults with locally advanced or metastatic melanoma, renal cell, hepatocellular, or head and neck squamous cell carcinoma were enrolled in the trial. Before TCR sequencing, CD4+ T cells and CD8+ T cells were sorted from peripheral blood as separate populations.

This material consisted of CD4+ or CD8+ T cells sorted from blood, taken in a trial of the OX40 agonist ivuxolimab. The source of this sequence is an adult with an advanced solid tumor such as melanoma, head and neck, liver or kidney cancer. The chain joins TRBV5-1 to TRBJ2-6; no D gene can be assigned with confidence. This receptor has the CDR3 CASSLAVGANVLTF. The DNA sequence reads TGCGCCAGCAGCTTGGCCGTAGGGGCCAACGTCCTGACTTTC.